The clone carrying this T cell receptor (beta chain) appeared once. This CDR3 is built from 15 residues. The germline V gene encodes CDR1 SGDLS and CDR2 YYNGEE. Trimming left V 0 bases short and J 7 bases short, with 13 bases between. The data derive from a study of blood T cell repertoires in COVID-19. Background on the study: COVID-19 samples collected from the United States, Italy and Spain covered acute and convalescent phases.

The method was immunoSEQ multiplex PCR; TCRdb's version includes in-frame clones alone and lacks a portion of them. The sample holds tens of thousands of clones, 87% seen once. V and J are TRBV9 and TRBJ1-4, with TRBD1 as a possible D gene (6 bases). This sequence was found in a human donor in a cohort sampled during active COVID-19. Sequenced: peripheral blood. The CDR3 coding sequence is TGTGCCAGCAGCGTAGGAGAGGGGGTTTCTGAAAAACTGTTTTTT. Its protein product is CASSVGEGVSEKLFF. The whole variable domain, filled in from reference TRBV9 and TRBJ1-4, reads DSGVTQTPKHLITATGQRVTLRCSPRSGDLSVYWYQQSLDQGLQFLIQYYNGEERAKGNILERFSAQQFPDLHSELNLSSLELGDSALYFCASSVGEGVSEKLFFGSGTQLSVL.